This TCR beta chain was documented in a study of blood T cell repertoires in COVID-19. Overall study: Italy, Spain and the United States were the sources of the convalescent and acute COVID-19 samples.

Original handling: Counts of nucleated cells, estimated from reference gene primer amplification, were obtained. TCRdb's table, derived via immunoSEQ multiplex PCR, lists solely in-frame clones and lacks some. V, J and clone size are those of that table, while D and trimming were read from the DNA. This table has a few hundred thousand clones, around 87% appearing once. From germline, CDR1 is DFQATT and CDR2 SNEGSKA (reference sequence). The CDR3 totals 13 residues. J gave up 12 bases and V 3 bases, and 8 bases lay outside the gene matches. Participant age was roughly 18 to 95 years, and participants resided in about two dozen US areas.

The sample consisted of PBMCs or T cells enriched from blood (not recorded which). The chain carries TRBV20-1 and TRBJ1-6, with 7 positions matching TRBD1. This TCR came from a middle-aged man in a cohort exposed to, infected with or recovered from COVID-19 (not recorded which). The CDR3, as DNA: TGCAGTGCTAGTATCAGAAACAGGGGACCCCTCCACTTT. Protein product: CSASIRNRGPLHF.